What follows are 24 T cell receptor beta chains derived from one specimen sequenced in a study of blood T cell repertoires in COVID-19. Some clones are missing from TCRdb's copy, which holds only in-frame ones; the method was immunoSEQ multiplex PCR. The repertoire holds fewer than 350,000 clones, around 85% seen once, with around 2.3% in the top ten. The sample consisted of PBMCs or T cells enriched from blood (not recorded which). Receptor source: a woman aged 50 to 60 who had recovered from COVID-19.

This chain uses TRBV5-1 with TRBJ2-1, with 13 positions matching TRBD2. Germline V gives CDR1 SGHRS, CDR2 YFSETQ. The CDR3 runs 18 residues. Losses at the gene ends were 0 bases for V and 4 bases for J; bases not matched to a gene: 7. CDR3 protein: CASSLAHQLAGGYNEQFF. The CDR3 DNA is TGCGCCAGCAGCTTGGCCCACCAACTAGCGGGGGGGTACAATGAGCAGTTCTTC. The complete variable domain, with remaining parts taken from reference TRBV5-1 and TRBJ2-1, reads KAGVTQTPRYLIKTRGQQVTLSCSPISGHRSVSWYQQTPGQGLQFLFEYFSETQRNKGNFPGRFSGRQFSNSRSEMNVSTLELGDSALYLCASSLAHQLAGGYNEQFFGPGTRLTVL.

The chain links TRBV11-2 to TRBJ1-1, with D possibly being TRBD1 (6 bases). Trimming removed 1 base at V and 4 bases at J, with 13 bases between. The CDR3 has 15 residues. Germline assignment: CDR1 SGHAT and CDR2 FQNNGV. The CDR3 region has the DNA TGTGCCAGCAGCTTAGCCCTCGGGACAAGCACTGAAGCTTTCTTT. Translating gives CASSLALGTSTEAFF.

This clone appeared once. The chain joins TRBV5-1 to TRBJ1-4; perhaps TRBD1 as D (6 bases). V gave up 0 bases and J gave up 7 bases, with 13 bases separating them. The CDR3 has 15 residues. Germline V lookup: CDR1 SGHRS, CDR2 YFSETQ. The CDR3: CASSLGGGKGEKLFF. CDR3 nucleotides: TGCGCCAGCAGCTTGGGAGGGGGAAAGGGTGAAAAACTGTTTTTT.

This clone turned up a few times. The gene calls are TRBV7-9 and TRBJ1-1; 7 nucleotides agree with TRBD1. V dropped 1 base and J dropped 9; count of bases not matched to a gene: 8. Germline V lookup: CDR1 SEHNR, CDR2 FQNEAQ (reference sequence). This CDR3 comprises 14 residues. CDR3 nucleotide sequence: TGTGCCAGCAGCTTAGGGGAACAGGGGTTAAAAGCTTTCTTT. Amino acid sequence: CASSLGEQGLKAFF.

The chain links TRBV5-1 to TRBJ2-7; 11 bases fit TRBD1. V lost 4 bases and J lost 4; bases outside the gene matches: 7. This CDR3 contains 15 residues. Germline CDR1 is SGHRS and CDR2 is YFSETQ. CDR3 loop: CASSPRTGGSYEQYF. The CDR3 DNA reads TGCGCCAGCAGCCCGAGGACAGGGGGCTCGTACGAGCAGTACTTC.

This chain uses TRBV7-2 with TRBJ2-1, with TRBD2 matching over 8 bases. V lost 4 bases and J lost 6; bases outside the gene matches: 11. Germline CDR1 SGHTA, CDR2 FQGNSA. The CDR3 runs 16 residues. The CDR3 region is CASSYRLRGVLNEQFF. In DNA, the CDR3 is TGTGCCAGCAGCTATAGATTGCGGGGGGTTCTCAATGAGCAGTTCTTC.

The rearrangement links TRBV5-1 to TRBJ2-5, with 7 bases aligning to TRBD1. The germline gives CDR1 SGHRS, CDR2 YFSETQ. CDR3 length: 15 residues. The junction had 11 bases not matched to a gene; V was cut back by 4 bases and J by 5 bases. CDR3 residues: CASSGIGGAGETQYF. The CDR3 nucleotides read TGCGCCAGCAGCGGAATAGGGGGCGCGGGCGAGACCCAGTACTTC.

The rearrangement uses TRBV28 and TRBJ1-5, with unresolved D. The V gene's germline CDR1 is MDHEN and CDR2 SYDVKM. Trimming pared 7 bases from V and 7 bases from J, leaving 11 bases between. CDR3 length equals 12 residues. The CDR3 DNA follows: TGTGCCAGCATTTCCGGTATGCAGCCCCAGCATTTT. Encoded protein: CASISGMQPQHF.

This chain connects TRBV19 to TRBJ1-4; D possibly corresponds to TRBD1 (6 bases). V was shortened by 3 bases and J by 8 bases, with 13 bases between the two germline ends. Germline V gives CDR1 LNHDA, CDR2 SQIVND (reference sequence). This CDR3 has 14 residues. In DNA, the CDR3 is TGTGCCAGTAGTATCAGGGGAGTACGAGAAAAACTGTTTTTT. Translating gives CASSIRGVREKLFF.

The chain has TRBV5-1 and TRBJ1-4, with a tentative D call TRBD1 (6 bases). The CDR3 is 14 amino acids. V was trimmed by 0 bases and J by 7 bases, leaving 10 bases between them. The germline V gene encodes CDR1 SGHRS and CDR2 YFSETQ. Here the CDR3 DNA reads TGCGCCAGCAGCTTGGATCAGGGGATTGAAAAACTGTTTTTT. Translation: CASSLDQGIEKLFF.

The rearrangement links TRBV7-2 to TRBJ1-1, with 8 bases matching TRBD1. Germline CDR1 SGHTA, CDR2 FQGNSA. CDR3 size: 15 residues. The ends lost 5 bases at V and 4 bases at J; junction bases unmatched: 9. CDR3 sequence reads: CASSPDGQGFTEAFF. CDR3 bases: TGTGCCAGCAGCCCAGACGGACAGGGTTTCACTGAAGCTTTCTTT.

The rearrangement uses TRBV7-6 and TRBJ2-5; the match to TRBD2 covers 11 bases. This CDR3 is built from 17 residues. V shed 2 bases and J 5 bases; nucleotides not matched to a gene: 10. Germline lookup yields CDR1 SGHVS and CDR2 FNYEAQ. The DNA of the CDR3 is TGTGCCAGCAGCTTATTCGGACTAGCGGGTGGTTCGGAGACCCAGTACTTC. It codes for CASSLFGLAGGSETQYF.

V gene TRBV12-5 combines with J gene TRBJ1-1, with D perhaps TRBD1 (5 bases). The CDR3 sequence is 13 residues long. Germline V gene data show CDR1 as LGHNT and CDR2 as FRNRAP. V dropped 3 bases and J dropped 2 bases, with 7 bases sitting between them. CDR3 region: CASGFQGNTEAFF. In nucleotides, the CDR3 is TGTGCTAGTGGTTTTCAGGGTAACACTGAAGCTTTCTTT. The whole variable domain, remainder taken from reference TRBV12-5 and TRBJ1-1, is DARVTQTPRHKVTEMGQEVTMRCQPILGHNTVFWYRQTMMQGLELLAYFRNRAPLDDSGMPKDRFSAEMPDATLATLKIQPSEPRDSAVYFCASGFQGNTEAFFGQGTRLTVV.

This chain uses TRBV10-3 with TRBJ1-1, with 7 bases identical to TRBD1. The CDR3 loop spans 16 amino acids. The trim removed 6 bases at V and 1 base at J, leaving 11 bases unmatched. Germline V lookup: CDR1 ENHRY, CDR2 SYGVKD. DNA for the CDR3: TGTGCCATCAGCTACATACCGGGACAGAAGAACACTGAAGCTTTCTTT. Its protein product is CAISYIPGQKNTEAFF.

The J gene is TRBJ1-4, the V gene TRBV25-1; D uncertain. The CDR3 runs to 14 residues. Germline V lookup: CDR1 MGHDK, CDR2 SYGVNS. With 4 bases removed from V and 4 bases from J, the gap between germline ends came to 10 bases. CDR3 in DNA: TGTGCCAGCAGTGGCGGGATTCATAATGAAAAACTGTTTTTT. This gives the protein CASSGGIHNEKLFF.

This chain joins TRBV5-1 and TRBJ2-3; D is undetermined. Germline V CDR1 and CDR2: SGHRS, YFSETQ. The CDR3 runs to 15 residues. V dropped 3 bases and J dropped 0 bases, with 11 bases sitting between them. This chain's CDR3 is CASSWAAVSTDTQYF. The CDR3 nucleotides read TGCGCCAGCAGCTGGGCAGCCGTTAGCACAGATACGCAGTATTTT.

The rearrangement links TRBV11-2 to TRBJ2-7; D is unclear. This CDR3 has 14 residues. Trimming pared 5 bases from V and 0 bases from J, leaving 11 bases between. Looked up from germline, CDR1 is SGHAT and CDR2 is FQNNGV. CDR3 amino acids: CASSPTSGSYEQYF. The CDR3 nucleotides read TGTGCCAGCAGCCCGACTTCGGGCTCCTACGAGCAGTACTTC.

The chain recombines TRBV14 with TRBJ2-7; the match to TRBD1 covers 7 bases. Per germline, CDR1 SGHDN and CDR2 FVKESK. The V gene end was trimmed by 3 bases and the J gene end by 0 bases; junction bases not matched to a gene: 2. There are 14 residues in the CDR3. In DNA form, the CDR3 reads TGTGCCAGCAGCCAGACAGGGAGCTCCTACGAGCAGTACTTC. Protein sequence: CASSQTGSSYEQYF. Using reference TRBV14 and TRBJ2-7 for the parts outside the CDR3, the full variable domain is EAGVTQFPSHSVIEKGQTVTLRCDPISGHDNLYWYRRVMGKEIKFLLHFVKESKQDESGMPNNRFLAERTGGTYSTLKVQPAELEDSGVYFCASSQTGSSYEQYFGPGTRLTVT.

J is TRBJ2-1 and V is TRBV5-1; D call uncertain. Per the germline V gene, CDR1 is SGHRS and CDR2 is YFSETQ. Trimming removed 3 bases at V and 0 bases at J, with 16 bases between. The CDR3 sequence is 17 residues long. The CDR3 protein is CASSSELLTDSYNEQFF. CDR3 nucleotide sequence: TGCGCCAGCAGCTCGGAACTATTAACGGACTCCTACAATGAGCAGTTCTTC.

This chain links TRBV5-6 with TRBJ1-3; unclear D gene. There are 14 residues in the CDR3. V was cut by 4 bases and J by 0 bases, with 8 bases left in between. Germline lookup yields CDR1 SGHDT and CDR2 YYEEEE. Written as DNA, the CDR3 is TGTGCCAGCAGCCTAACAGACTCTGGAAACACCATATATTTT. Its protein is CASSLTDSGNTIYF.

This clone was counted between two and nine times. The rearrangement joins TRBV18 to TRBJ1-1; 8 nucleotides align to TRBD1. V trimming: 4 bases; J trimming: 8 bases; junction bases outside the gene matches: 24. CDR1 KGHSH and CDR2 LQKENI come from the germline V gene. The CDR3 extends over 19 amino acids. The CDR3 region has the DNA TGTGCCAGCTCACGTGTATCCCAGTCCTCTGGGACAGGTGGATGGGAAGCTTTCTTT. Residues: CASSRVSQSSGTGGWEAFF.

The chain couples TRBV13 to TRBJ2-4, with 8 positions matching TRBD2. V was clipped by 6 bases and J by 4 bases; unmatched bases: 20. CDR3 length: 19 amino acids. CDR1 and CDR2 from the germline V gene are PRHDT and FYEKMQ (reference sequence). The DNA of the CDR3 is TGTGCCAGCAGTTCAACGGGTTTCTTTAGCGGGACCTCTAAAAACATTCAGTACTTC. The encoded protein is CASSSTGFFSGTSKNIQYF.

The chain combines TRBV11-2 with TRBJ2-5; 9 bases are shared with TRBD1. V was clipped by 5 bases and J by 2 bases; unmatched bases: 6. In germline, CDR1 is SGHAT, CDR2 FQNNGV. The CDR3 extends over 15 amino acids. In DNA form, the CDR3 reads TGTGCCAGCAGCCCCTCAGGACAGGGGCAAGAGACCCAGTACTTC. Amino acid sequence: CASSPSGQGQETQYF.

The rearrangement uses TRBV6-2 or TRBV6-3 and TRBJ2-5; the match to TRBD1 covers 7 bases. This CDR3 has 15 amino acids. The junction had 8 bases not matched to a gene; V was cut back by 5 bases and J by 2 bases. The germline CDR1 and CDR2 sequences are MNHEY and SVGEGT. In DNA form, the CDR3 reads TGTGCCAGCAGTCGGTGGGGGACAGCTCAAGAGACCCAGTACTTC. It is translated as CASSRWGTAQETQYF.